The 30 T cell receptor beta chains presented below share a single source sample, sequenced in a study of T cell clonotyping in hematopoietic cell transplantation. Libraries were prepared by immunoSEQ multiplex PCR; TCRdb keeps only in-frame clonotypes and omits some of them. In the table there are 40,000 to 45,000 clones, roughly 92% of which are singletons. The sample taken for sequencing was peripheral blood mononuclear cells. Receptor source: a woman in her forties or fifties in good health. Some clones in this sample may be carry-over from other donors' samples.

The chain carries TRBV11-2 and TRBJ2-2, with D perhaps given as TRBD1 or TRBD2 (5 bases each). The ends were cut back, 1 base at V and 8 bases at J, with 11 bases in the middle. In germline, CDR1 is SGHAT, CDR2 FQNNGV. This CDR3 has 14 residues. The CDR3 nucleotides read TGTGCCAGCAGCTTAGTTTACGGGGCTGGGGAGCTGTTTTTT. Translating gives CASSLVYGAGELFF.

The CDR3 nucleotides read TGTGCCAGCAGCTTAGCTTGGGGAGGGGACAGCTCTGGGGCCAACGTCCTGACTTTC. This translates into CASSLAWGGDSSGANVLTF. V and J are TRBV7-2 and TRBJ2-6; the D call may be TRBD1 or TRBD2 (7 bases each). Looked up from germline, CDR1 is SGHTA and CDR2 is FQGNSA. The CDR3 is 19 residues long. V lost 0 bases and J 0 bases, leaving 15 bases between the germline ends.

V and J are TRBV5-8 and TRBJ1-5; D not certain. Germline V gene lookup returns CDR1 SGHTS and CDR2 YDEGEE. Trimming cost V 1 base and J 2 bases, with 10 bases left between them. The CDR3 extends over 15 amino acids. This chain's CDR3 is CASSLRAGGNQPQHF. CDR3 DNA: TGTGCCAGCAGCTTGAGGGCCGGGGGCAATCAGCCCCAGCATTTT.

This chain joins TRBV6-4 and TRBJ1-1; the D is unclear. Per the germline V gene, CDR1 is MRHNA and CDR2 is SNTAGT. Trimming pared 2 bases from V and 1 base from J, leaving 5 bases between. This CDR3 contains 13 residues. CDR3 loop: CASSDNTNTEAFF. Here the CDR3 DNA reads TGTGCCAGCAGTGACAATACGAACACTGAAGCTTTCTTT.

The chain joins TRBV7-2 to TRBJ1-2; 10 nucleotides match TRBD1. The trim removed 5 bases at V and 3 bases at J, leaving 6 bases unmatched. Germline V gives CDR1 SGHTA, CDR2 FQGNSA. The length of the CDR3 is 15 residues. CDR3 coding DNA: TGTGCCAGCAGCCCCCGGGACAGGGGCGACTATGGCTACACCTTC. It codes for CASSPRDRGDYGYTF.

The chain is built from TRBV25-1 and TRBJ2-7; D unclear. Deletions cut 2 bases from V and 3 bases from J, with 8 bases between. The CDR3 is 13 amino acids. Looked up from germline, CDR1 is MGHDK and CDR2 is SYGVNS. CDR3 nucleotides: TGTGCCAGCAGTGAACATCAGCGCTACGAGCAGTACTTC. Translation: CASSEHQRYEQYF.

The gene calls are TRBV6-5 and TRBJ2-5; 9 nucleotides agree with TRBD2. Germline V gives CDR1 MNHEY, CDR2 SVGAGI. V was pared by 2 bases and J by 5 bases, with 6 bases of the junction left unmatched. The CDR3 covers 15 residues. The CDR3 reads CASSYMRSGGETQYF. CDR3 sequence (DNA): TGTGCCAGCAGTTACATGAGGAGCGGGGGGGAGACCCAGTACTTC.

This rearrangement joins TRBV5-8 to TRBJ2-1; D ambiguous. The CDR3 is 12 amino acids. Germline CDR1 SGHTS, CDR2 YDEGEE. Between the trimmed V and J ends, which lost 4 bases and 6 bases, there was a span of 8 bases. CDR3 in DNA: TGTGCCAGCAGCCTGGGAATCAATGAGCAGTTCTTC. Translation: CASSLGINEQFF.

This chain joins TRBV7-9 and TRBJ2-7, with 9 nucleotides matching TRBD1. CDR1 SEHNR and CDR2 FQNEAQ come from the germline V gene (reference sequence). J gave up 0 bases and V 0 bases, and 3 bases lay outside the gene matches. This CDR3 contains 16 residues. Here the CDR3 DNA reads TGTGCCAGCAGCTTAGCGGGGGGACAGGGCTCCTACGAGCAGTACTTC. Protein: CASSLAGGQGSYEQYF.

CDR3 residues: CASSLMGGWTQHF. CDR3 nucleotides: TGTGCCAGCAGCCTCATGGGGGGTTGGACCCAGCATTTT. This chain uses TRBV7-2 with TRBJ1-5, with D possibly matching TRBD1 (5 bases). There are 13 residues in the CDR3. V lost 5 bases to trimming and J lost 11 bases, with 16 bases between them. Germline CDR1 reads SGHTA; CDR2 reads FQGNSA.

The chain employs TRBV5-1 and TRBJ1-5; 11 bases match TRBD1. The junction had 3 bases not matched to a gene; V was cut back by 3 bases and J by 7 bases. The germline V gene has CDR1 SGHRS and CDR2 YFSETQ. CDR3 size: 14 residues. In DNA form, the CDR3 reads TGCGCCAGCAGCTCGGGACAGGGGGGACAGCCCCAGCATTTT. It translates to CASSSGQGGQPQHF.

The rearrangement joins TRBV10-2 to TRBJ1-1, with D perhaps matching TRBD1 (5 bases). CDR1 is WSHSY and CDR2 is SAAADI in the germline V gene. V dropped 6 bases and J dropped 1 base, with 9 bases sitting between them. The CDR3 is made up of 13 amino acids. The CDR3, as DNA: TGCGCCAGCAGGCAGGGTCGGAACACTGAAGCTTTCTTT. This codes for CASRQGRNTEAFF.

Turning to this clone: The sample contains more than one DNA sequence encoding this CDR3. The chain uses TRBV28 and TRBJ2-7; possibly TRBD2 for D (6 bases). Per the germline V gene, CDR1 is MDHEN and CDR2 is SYDVKM. The CDR3 contains 12 residues. V was trimmed by 6 bases and J by 4 bases, leaving 10 bases between them. The CDR3 protein is CASSGGRYEQYF. The CDR3, as DNA: TGTGCCAGCAGCGGGGGTCGGTACGAGCAGTACTTC.

This chain links TRBV7-2 with TRBJ2-5, with TRBD2 matching 10 bases. The CDR3 runs to 16 residues. Looked up from germline, CDR1 is SGHTA and CDR2 is FQGNSA. V shed 4 bases, J shed 7 bases, and the junction held 12 bases outside the gene matches. The CDR3 protein is CASSSISGGPLGTQYF. DNA of the CDR3: TGTGCCAGCAGCTCCATTAGCGGGGGGCCACTAGGGACCCAGTACTTC.

The chain joins TRBV10-3 to TRBJ1-2; 10 nucleotides line up with TRBD1. Germline lookup yields CDR1 ENHRY and CDR2 SYGVKD. V trimming: 0 bases; J trimming: 0 bases; junction bases outside the gene matches: 7. This CDR3 is built from 18 residues. CDR3 region: CAISESGDRGKANYGYTF. CDR3 bases: TGTGCCATCAGTGAGTCGGGGGACAGGGGTAAAGCTAACTATGGCTACACCTTC.

The rearrangement joins TRBV6-5 to TRBJ1-2; D is perhaps TRBD1 (6 bases). Between the trimmed V and J ends, which lost 5 bases and 8 bases, there was a span of 15 bases. Germline V gene sequence: CDR1 MNHEY, CDR2 SVGAGI. The CDR3 sequence is 13 residues long. In DNA, the CDR3 is TGTGCCAGCAGTGAAAATACAGGGAAAGGCTACACCTTC. As protein: CASSENTGKGYTF.

The CDR3 protein is CASSYWAGRENTEAFF. The CDR3 DNA follows: TGTGCCAGCAGTTACTGGGCAGGGAGAGAGAACACTGAAGCTTTCTTT. J is TRBJ1-1 and V is TRBV6-5, with D possibly being TRBD1 (5 bases). Trimming took off 1 base at V and 1 base at J, with 13 bases between the two ends. The CDR3 consists of 16 residues. The germline V gene has CDR1 MNHEY and CDR2 SVGAGI.

The chain uses TRBV9 and TRBJ1-1; D unclear. V lost 4 bases and J 5 bases, leaving 18 bases between the germline ends. The CDR3 length is 15 residues. Germline V gene data show CDR1 as SGDLS and CDR2 as YYNGEE. CDR3 amino acids: CASSSGTGFGTEAFF. In DNA form, the CDR3 reads TGTGCCAGCAGCAGCGGTACCGGGTTCGGGACTGAAGCTTTCTTT.

This clone appeared once. The chain combines TRBV28 with TRBJ2-7, with unresolved D. Looked up from germline, CDR1 is MDHEN and CDR2 is SYDVKM. The CDR3 spans 15 residues. V dropped 5 bases and J dropped 4 bases, with 18 bases sitting between them. Here the CDR3 reads CASSAVDPVLYEQYF. The CDR3, as DNA: TGTGCCAGCAGTGCCGTTGATCCAGTTTTGTACGAGCAGTACTTC.

The chain recombines TRBV11-3 with TRBJ1-1; 7 nucleotides match TRBD1. Germline V gene sequence: CDR1 SGHNT, CDR2 YENEEA. V shed 4 bases and J 6 bases; nucleotides not matched to a gene: 2. The CDR3 has 12 residues. CDR3 amino acids: CASSSTGSEAFF. In DNA form, the CDR3 reads TGTGCCAGCAGCTCGACAGGGTCTGAAGCTTTCTTT.

The CDR3 DNA reads as TGTGCCAGCAGTTTATGGACAGGGATGAAATCAGATACGCAGTATTTT. It yields the protein CASSLWTGMKSDTQYF. The chain recombines TRBV27 with TRBJ2-3; the match to TRBD1 covers 8 bases. The J segment lost 4 bases and the V segment lost 1 base, leaving 7 bases of the junction unmatched. From germline, CDR1 is MNHEY and CDR2 SMNVEV (reference sequence). The CDR3 is made up of 16 amino acids.

The chain links TRBV9 to TRBJ2-3; the match to TRBD2 covers 8 bases. The CDR3 spans 17 residues. V lost 1 base to trimming and J lost 1 base; unmatched junction nucleotides: 8. From germline, CDR1 is SGDLS and CDR2 YYNGEE. DNA of the CDR3: TGTGCCAGCAGCGTACGGGGTAGCGGGGAACGCACAGATACGCAGTATTTT. Its protein is CASSVRGSGERTDTQYF.

This rearrangement joins TRBV7-2 to TRBJ1-6; D is unresolved. The germline V and J ends were trimmed by 3 bases and 14 bases, with 20 bases remaining between them. From germline, CDR1 is SGHTA and CDR2 FQGNSA. CDR3 size: 15 residues. CDR3 coding DNA: TGTGCCAGCAGCTTGTTGGTTCTTAGCGGGTCGACCCTCCACTTT. Amino acids: CASSLLVLSGSTLHF. Filled out from reference TRBV7-2 and TRBJ1-6, the complete variable domain reads GAGVSQSPSNKVTEKGKDVELRCDPISGHTALYWYRQSLGQGLEFLIYFQGNSAPDKSGLPSDRFSAERTGGSVSTLTIQRTQQEDSAVYLCASSLLVLSGSTLHFGNGTRLTVT.

This clone has a single count. V and J are TRBV4-3 and TRBJ1-4; D is possibly TRBD1 (5 bases). CDR1 is LGHNA, CDR2 YSLEER, per germline. The V end lost 0 bases, the J end lost 4 bases, and 12 bases lay between the germline ends. This CDR3 has 16 amino acids. The CDR3: CASSQDPGARNEKLFF. CDR3 bases: TGCGCCAGCAGCCAAGACCCCGGGGCGCGTAATGAAAAACTGTTTTTT.

J is TRBJ1-5 and V is TRBV2, with D tentatively TRBD1 (5 bases). CDR3 length equals 15 residues. Looked up from germline, CDR1 is SNHLY and CDR2 is FYNNEI. Trimming pared 2 bases from V and 7 bases from J, leaving 15 bases between. CDR3 sequence (DNA): TGTGCCAGCAGTGAACTTGGGGGGGGAGGACAGCCCCAGCATTTT. The encoded protein is CASSELGGGGQPQHF.

The chain uses TRBV29-1 and TRBJ1-3; possibly TRBD1 for D (5 bases). Trimming removed 3 bases at V and 4 bases at J, with 16 bases between. CDR1 and CDR2 from the germline V gene are SQVTM and ANQGSEA. This CDR3 region has 15 residues. The CDR3 loop reads CSVDSSGAGGNTIYF. The CDR3, as DNA: TGCAGCGTTGACAGCTCCGGGGCGGGAGGAAACACCATATATTTT.

The CDR3 DNA reads TGTGCCAGTAATTCTCGGGGATCGCATGGCTACACCTTC. Residues: CASNSRGSHGYTF. The chain combines TRBV19 with TRBJ1-2; no reliable D call. Trimming removed 7 bases at V and 6 bases at J, with 15 bases between. This CDR3 has 13 residues. Germline lookup yields CDR1 LNHDA and CDR2 SQIVND (reference sequence).

This chain links TRBV12-2 with TRBJ1-5. TRBV12-2 constitutes a pseudogene. This CDR3 region has 21 residues. The CDR3 is CASRSSIRRRARPYSNQPQHF. DNA for the CDR3: TGTGCAAGTCGCTCTAGTATAAGGAGGAGGGCCCGTCCTTATAGCAATCAGCCCCAGCATTTT.

The chain combines TRBV19 with TRBJ1-5; D might be TRBD1 (5 bases). This CDR3 is 15 amino acids long. The ends were cut back, 8 bases at V and 6 bases at J, with 20 bases in the middle. Germline-derived CDR1 and CDR2 are LNHDA and SQIVND (reference sequence). CDR3: CASQAGSISGQPQHF. The CDR3 DNA reads TGTGCCAGTCAGGCAGGGAGTATTTCAGGTCAGCCCCAGCATTTT.

V is TRBV2 and J is TRBJ2-6; possible D gene TRBD1, 5 bases. The germline gives CDR1 SNHLY, CDR2 FYNNEI. Trimming took off 2 bases at V and 2 bases at J, with 10 bases between the two ends. There are 16 residues in the CDR3. The CDR3 spells CASSELGAAGANVLTF. CDR3 sequence (DNA): TGTGCCAGCAGTGAATTAGGGGCGGCTGGGGCCAACGTCCTGACTTTC.